Below, 30 T cell receptor beta chains from the same sample are listed, as sequenced in a study of blood T cell repertoires in COVID-19. The repertoire was sequenced with immunoSEQ multiplex PCR; TCRdb's copy has only in-frame clones and lacks some. The sample lists some 350,000 clones, 75% to 90% seen once, with around 6% in the top ten. Input material: peripheral blood. These receptors came from a woman between 50 and 59 years old with COVID-19, enrolled during active disease.

This clone came up a few times. The chain has TRBV4-1 and TRBJ1-1, with 8 bases aligning to TRBD1. This CDR3 spans 19 amino acids. The junction had 14 bases not matched to a gene; V was cut back by 0 bases and J by 2 bases. Germline CDR1 reads MGHRA; CDR2 reads YSYEKL. CDR3 residues: CASSQDKAGGGGTNTEAFF. The DNA of the CDR3 is TGCGCCAGCAGCCAAGATAAGGCAGGGGGCGGTGGTACTAACACTGAAGCTTTCTTT.

The chain couples TRBV30 to TRBJ2-1; 7 nucleotides agree with TRBD1. In germline, CDR1 is GTSNPN, CDR2 SVGIG (reference sequence). The CDR3 loop spans 16 amino acids. V was pared by 0 bases and J by 6 bases, with 11 bases of the junction left unmatched. The CDR3 sequence is CAWSVRHRGDVNEQFF. In DNA form, the CDR3 reads TGTGCCTGGAGTGTACGACACAGGGGAGATGTCAATGAGCAGTTCTTC.

The chain has TRBV11-3 and TRBJ2-1; D is unclear. Germline values: CDR1 SGHNT, CDR2 YENEEA. Trimming shortened V by 2 bases and J by 4 bases, and 6 bases separated the two germline ends. This CDR3 comprises 13 residues. The CDR3: CASSLIAYNEQFF. For the CDR3, the DNA is TGTGCCAGCAGCTTAATCGCGTACAATGAGCAGTTCTTC.

The chain recombines TRBV10-1 with TRBJ2-2; D is ambiguous. This CDR3 is built from 11 residues. Germline CDR1 is WNHNN and CDR2 is SYGVQD (reference sequence). With 3 bases removed from V and 7 bases from J, the gap between germline ends came to 3 bases. The CDR3 loop reads CASSEYGELFF. The CDR3 DNA reads as TGCGCCAGCAGTGAATACGGGGAGCTGTTTTTT.

V gene TRBV7-8 combines with J gene TRBJ2-1, with D uncertain. Germline CDR1 SGHVS, CDR2 FQNEAQ. The CDR3 consists of 14 residues. Trimming cost V 10 bases and J 2 bases, with 15 bases left between them. The CDR3 DNA reads TGTGCCACCAAGTTAGTCCTTACCTACAATGAGCAGTTCTTC. It is translated as CATKLVLTYNEQFF.

The J gene is TRBJ2-2, the V gene TRBV7-6; 7 bases map to TRBD1. CDR3 length: 18 residues. Germline values: CDR1 SGHVS, CDR2 FNYEAQ. The ends lost 5 bases at V and 2 bases at J; junction bases unmatched: 14. CDR3 nucleotides: TGTGCCAGCAGCGGAGGCCTTCAAGCAGGGGGTAACACCGGGGAGCTGTTTTTT. This codes for CASSGGLQAGGNTGELFF.

V usage is TRBV19 and J usage is TRBJ2-1; D is possibly TRBD2 (6 bases). V shed 6 bases and J shed 6 bases, with 15 bases lying between them. The germline gives CDR1 LNHDA, CDR2 SQIVND (reference sequence). The CDR3 contains 14 residues. CDR3 in amino acids: CASSRDWLSNEQFF. DNA of the CDR3: TGTGCCAGTAGCAGGGACTGGCTAAGCAATGAGCAGTTCTTC.

The rearrangement joins TRBV19 to TRBJ2-1; TRBD1 matches at 7 bases. V was clipped by 9 bases and J by 2 bases; unmatched bases: 10. Germline V gives CDR1 LNHDA, CDR2 SQIVND (reference sequence). The CDR3 covers 15 residues. This chain's CDR3 is CASATKTGTYNEQFF. The CDR3 DNA reads TGTGCCAGCGCTACCAAGACAGGGACCTACAATGAGCAGTTCTTC.

The chain recombines TRBV18 with TRBJ2-7, with D possibly being TRBD2 (7 bases). The ends were cut back, 4 bases at V and 4 bases at J, with 14 bases in the middle. The CDR3 is 14 residues long. Per the germline V gene, CDR1 is KGHSH and CDR2 is LQKENI. The CDR3 DNA reads as TGTGCCAGCTCACTGCAAGGGGGGGGGTACGAGCAGTACTTC. Protein sequence: CASSLQGGGYEQYF.

The chain uses TRBV19 and TRBJ1-2; TRBD1 might be the D (6 bases). Per germline, CDR1 LNHDA and CDR2 SQIVND (reference sequence). V was cut by 9 bases and J by 0 bases, with 20 bases left in between. The CDR3 extends over 16 amino acids. The chain's CDR3 is CASRKDTGNTNYGYTF. CDR3 nucleotides: TGTGCCAGCCGAAAGGATACAGGGAACACTAACTATGGCTACACCTTC.

The chain recombines TRBV7-9 with TRBJ1-5; no reliable D call. The V gene's germline CDR1 is SEHNR and CDR2 FQNEAQ (reference sequence). The CDR3 contains 14 residues. The V end was cut by 5 bases, the J end by 4 bases, with 12 bases between. CDR3 in amino acids: CASSRVELNQPQHF. Here the CDR3 DNA reads TGTGCCAGCAGCCGCGTTGAGCTGAATCAGCCCCAGCATTTT.

The rearrangement joins TRBV7-9 to TRBJ1-1, with D possibly being TRBD1 (5 bases). CDR1 is SEHNR, CDR2 FQNEAQ, per germline (reference sequence). The CDR3 length is 16 residues. Trimming left V 1 base short and J 1 base short, with 13 bases between. CDR3 in amino acids: CASSLGLGGANTEAFF. In DNA form, the CDR3 reads TGTGCCAGCAGCTTAGGACTCGGAGGGGCGAACACTGAAGCTTTCTTT.

V gene TRBV5-1 combines with J gene TRBJ2-7; D is possibly TRBD2 (5 bases). Trimming left V 2 bases short and J 4 bases short, with 13 bases between. CDR3 length equals 14 residues. Germline V lookup: CDR1 SGHRS, CDR2 YFSETQ. CDR3 protein: CASSLSSSLYEQYF. CDR3 in DNA: TGCGCCAGCAGCTTATCGTCTAGCCTTTACGAGCAGTACTTC.

The V gene is TRBV19, the J gene TRBJ2-3, with 16 positions matching TRBD2. The CDR3 is 16 amino acids. Unmatched junction bases numbered 6, after V lost 4 bases and J lost 8 bases. Germline assignment: CDR1 LNHDA and CDR2 SQIVND (reference sequence). The CDR3, as DNA: TGTGCCAGTAGTAATCCGGGACTAGCGGGAGGGGGTACGCAGTATTTT. It codes for CASSNPGLAGGGTQYF.

V gene TRBV6-4 combines with J gene TRBJ2-1; 8 nucleotides agree with TRBD2. This CDR3 has 15 residues. CDR1 is MRHNA and CDR2 is SNTAGT in the germline V gene. V lost 5 bases, J lost 4 bases, and 7 bases stayed unmatched. The CDR3 region has the DNA TGTGCCAGCAGTCTAATAGCGGGACTATACAATGAGCAGTTCTTC. As protein: CASSLIAGLYNEQFF.

This chain uses TRBV29-1 with TRBJ1-1; D might be TRBD1 (6 bases). Germline V lookup: CDR1 SQVTM, CDR2 ANQGSEA. The CDR3 has 15 residues. CDR3 protein: CSFKGGTFRNTEAFF. In DNA form, the CDR3 reads TGCAGTTTTAAGGGGGGGACCTTTCGGAACACTGAAGCTTTCTTT.

This clone was counted only a few times. This sequence joins TRBV7-2 and TRBJ2-7; 9 bases agree with TRBD2. The CDR3 contains 15 residues. In germline, CDR1 is SGHTA, CDR2 FQGNSA. V was clipped by 2 bases and J by 3 bases; unmatched bases: 5. The CDR3 coding sequence is TGTGCCAGCAGCTTATCCGCTAGCGGGAACTACGAGCAGTACTTC. It is translated as CASSLSASGNYEQYF.

The rearrangement joins TRBV5-1 to TRBJ2-7; 9 bases agree with TRBD1. This CDR3 has 15 residues. Germline CDR1 is SGHRS and CDR2 is YFSETQ. The V gene end was trimmed by 6 bases and the J gene end by 7 bases; junction bases not matched to a gene: 14. In nucleotides, the CDR3 is TGCGCCAGCAACCCGAATCCGGGACAGGGCGGGGAGCAGTACTTC. Translating gives CASNPNPGQGGEQYF.

This chain links TRBV5-4 with TRBJ2-3; 12 nucleotides match TRBD2. The germline V gene encodes CDR1 SGHNT and CDR2 YYREEE (reference sequence). Unmatched junction bases numbered 6, after V lost 0 bases and J lost 1 base. The CDR3 sequence is 18 residues long. CDR3 region: CASSLGLAGGGGTDTQYF. The CDR3 coding sequence is TGTGCCAGCAGCTTGGGGCTAGCGGGAGGGGGGGGCACAGATACGCAGTATTTT.

The chain couples TRBV6-5 to TRBJ1-1; D ambiguous. Between the trimmed V and J ends, which lost 6 bases and 1 base, there was a span of 9 bases. This CDR3 is 13 amino acids long. The germline CDR1 and CDR2 sequences are MNHEY and SVGAGI. For the CDR3, the DNA is TGTGCCAGCAGACGCAGGCCGAACACTGAAGCTTTCTTT. Translated, it gives CASRRRPNTEAFF.

With regard to this clone: The same CDR3 is also encoded by other DNA sequences in this sample. The chain combines TRBV7-2 with TRBJ2-7; 12 bases align to TRBD2. V dropped 4 bases and J dropped 1; count of bases not matched to a gene: 2. The germline V gene has CDR1 SGHTA and CDR2 FQGNSA. The CDR3 loop spans 15 amino acids. This chain's CDR3 is CASSSGTSGSYEQYF. CDR3 nucleotides: TGTGCCAGCAGCTCCGGGACTAGCGGGTCCTACGAGCAGTACTTC.

The genes are TRBV24-1 and TRBJ1-2, with 7 positions matching TRBD1. The V gene's germline CDR1 is KGHDR and CDR2 SFDVKD. This CDR3 contains 17 residues. Trimming removed 2 bases from V and 1 base from J; junction bases left unmatched: 9. CDR3 DNA: TGTGCCACCAGTGATTCCATCGACAGGGTAGGTAACTATGGCTACACCTTC. This sequence encodes CATSDSIDRVGNYGYTF.

The rearrangement links TRBV5-1 to TRBJ1-1, with TRBD1 identical over 7 bases. This CDR3 contains 15 residues. The germline gives CDR1 SGHRS, CDR2 YFSETQ. Trimming took 0 bases from V and 1 from J; bases not matched to a gene: 3. The DNA of the CDR3 is TGCGCCAGCAGCTTGGGACAGGGAACGAACACTGAAGCTTTCTTT. It is translated as CASSLGQGTNTEAFF.

The V call is TRBV2, the J call TRBJ1-4, with 9 bases aligning to TRBD1. This CDR3 is 15 amino acids long. Looked up from germline, CDR1 is SNHLY and CDR2 is FYNNEI. Unmatched junction bases numbered 6, after V lost 6 bases and J lost 4 bases. DNA for the CDR3: TGTGCCAGCAGACGGGACAGGGCCGTTAATGAAAAACTGTTTTTT. Amino acid sequence: CASRRDRAVNEKLFF.

The gene calls are TRBV2 and TRBJ2-2; 7 bases fit TRBD1. CDR3 length: 15 residues. CDR1 and CDR2 (germline): SNHLY, FYNNEI. V shed 3 bases and J 8 bases; nucleotides not matched to a gene: 9. The chain's CDR3 is CASSDDRVMSGELFF. CDR3 sequence (DNA): TGTGCCAGCAGTGATGACAGGGTAATGTCGGGGGAGCTGTTTTTT.

The count of this clone is one. V gene TRBV12-3 or TRBV12-4 combines with J gene TRBJ1-5; D is unclear. This CDR3 has 11 residues. V lost 4 bases and J lost 11, with 9 bases in between. CDR3 in amino acids: CASSSGSSQHF. CDR3 DNA sequence: TGTGCCAGCAGTTCGGGGTCCTCCCAGCATTTT.

The V gene is TRBV6-5, the J gene TRBJ2-5; D is perhaps TRBD2 (5 bases). Looked up from germline, CDR1 is MNHEY and CDR2 is SVGAGI. The CDR3 is 13 amino acids. The V gene lost 6 bases and the J gene lost 4 bases, with 12 bases spanning the gap. The CDR3 sequence: CASRGGGRETQYF. The CDR3 DNA is TGTGCCAGCAGAGGCGGTGGGAGAGAGACCCAGTACTTC.

The CDR3 DNA reads TGTGCCAGCAGCCCTCCCGGGACAGGGGTATCACCCCTCCACTTT. This codes for CASSPPGTGVSPLHF. The chain links TRBV7-9 to TRBJ1-6; 10 bases are a match to TRBD1. Trimming at V came to 5 bases and at J to 10 bases, leaving 8 bases not matched to a gene. Per the germline V gene, CDR1 is SEHNR and CDR2 is FQNEAQ (reference sequence). The CDR3 has 15 residues.

The rearrangement uses TRBV6-2 or TRBV6-3 and TRBJ2-7; 10 positions match TRBD2. Germline assignment: CDR1 MNHEY and CDR2 SVGEGT. The CDR3 length is 14 residues. Germline trimming cut 4 bases from V and 6 bases from J; bases unmatched to any gene: 6. CDR3 protein: CASSFLAGESEQYF. CDR3 in DNA: TGTGCCAGCAGTTTTCTAGCGGGAGAGTCCGAGCAGTACTTC.

The chain carries TRBV19 and TRBJ2-7; TRBD2 matches at 7 bases. Germline lookup yields CDR1 LNHDA and CDR2 SQIVND (reference sequence). Unmatched junction bases numbered 8, after V lost 4 bases and J lost 2 bases. The CDR3 loop spans 15 amino acids. CDR3 nucleotides: TGTGCCAGTAGTAGGGAGGGAGGTCCCCCCTACGAGCAGTACTTC. It yields the protein CASSREGGPPYEQYF.